This T cell receptor (beta chain) stems from a study of T cell changes during pregnancy in multiple sclerosis. The assay was immunoSEQ multiplex PCR, and TCRdb's table has in-frame clones only and misses some. The sample lists some 50,000 clones, roughly 94% occurring once. The sequences come from CD8+ T cells from peripheral blood mononuclear cells, collected in the first trimester of pregnancy. The receptor was isolated from a female donor with multiple sclerosis, enrolled in a pregnancy study.

In DNA form, the CDR3 reads TGTGCCAGCAGCTCCTCCCCTCTGGGACAAGGGAATCAGCCCCAGCATTTT. Amino acid sequence: CASSSSPLGQGNQPQHF. The rearrangement links TRBV7-6 to TRBJ1-5; a weak D match, TRBD1 (6 bases). Germline V gives CDR1 SGHVS, CDR2 FNYEAQ. V was trimmed by 4 bases and J by 4 bases, leaving 20 bases between them. The CDR3 length is 17 residues.